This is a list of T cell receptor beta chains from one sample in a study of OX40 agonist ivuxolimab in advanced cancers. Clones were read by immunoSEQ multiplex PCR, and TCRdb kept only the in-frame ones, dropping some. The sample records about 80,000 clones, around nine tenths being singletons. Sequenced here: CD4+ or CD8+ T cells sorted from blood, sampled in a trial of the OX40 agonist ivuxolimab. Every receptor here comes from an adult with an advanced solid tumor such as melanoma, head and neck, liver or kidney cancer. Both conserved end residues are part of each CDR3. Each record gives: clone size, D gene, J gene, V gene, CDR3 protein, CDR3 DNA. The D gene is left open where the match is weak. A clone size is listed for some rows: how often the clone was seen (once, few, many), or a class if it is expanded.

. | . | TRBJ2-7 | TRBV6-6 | CASSGAGITYEQYF | TGTGCCAGCAGCGGGGCAGGGATAACCTACGAGCAGTACTTC
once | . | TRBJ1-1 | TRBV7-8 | CASGLNTEAFF | TGTGCCAGCGGGCTAAACACTGAAGCTTTCTTT
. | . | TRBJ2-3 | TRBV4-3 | CASSRKSSRTDTQYF | TGCGCCAGCAGCCGGAAATCTAGCCGTACAGATACGCAGTATTTT
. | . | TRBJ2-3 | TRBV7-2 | CASSSGPDTQYF | TGTGCCAGCAGCTCAGGGCCGGATACGCAGTATTTT
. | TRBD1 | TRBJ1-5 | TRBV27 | CASSFAGGQPQHF | TGTGCCAGCAGTTTCGCAGGGGGCCAGCCCCAGCATTTT
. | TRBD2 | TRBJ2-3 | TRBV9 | CASSSQRTSGTDTQYF | TGTGCCAGCAGCTCTCAAAGGACTAGCGGCACAGATACGCAGTATTTT
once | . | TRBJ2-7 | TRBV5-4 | CASSLAGTIYEQYF | TGTGCCAGCAGCTTGGCCGGCACGATTTACGAGCAGTACTTC
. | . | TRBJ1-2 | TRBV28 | CASSLQGLSNGYTF | TGTGCCAGCAGTTTACAGGGCCTCTCGAACGGCTACACCTTC
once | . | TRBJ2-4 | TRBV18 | CASSPPARDYKNIQYF | TGTGCCAGCTCACCACCGGCCAGGGATTACAAAAACATTCAGTACTTC
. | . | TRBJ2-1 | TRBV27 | CASSRFGALSSYNEQFF | TGTGCCAGCAGTCGGTTTGGGGCCCTCAGCTCCTACAATGAGCAGTTCTTC
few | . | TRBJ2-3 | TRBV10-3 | CAISESSGLFGDTQYF | TGTGCCATCAGTGAGTCTTCGGGACTCTTCGGAGATACGCAGTATTTT
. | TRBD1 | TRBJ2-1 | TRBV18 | CASSPGQGLREQFF | TGTGCCAGCTCACCCGGACAGGGGTTACGCGAGCAGTTCTTC
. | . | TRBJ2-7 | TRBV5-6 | CASRTHRDGVTAVLGEQYF | TGTGCCAGCAGAACGCACCGGGACGGAGTCACAGCGGTCCTGGGCGAGCAGTACTTC
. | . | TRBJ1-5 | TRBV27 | CASTRQLNQPQHF | TGTGCCAGCACAAGACAGCTTAATCAGCCCCAGCATTTT
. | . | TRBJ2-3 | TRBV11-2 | CASSLHTDTQYF | TGTGCCAGCAGCTTACACACAGATACGCAGTATTTT
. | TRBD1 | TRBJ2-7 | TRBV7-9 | CASSSGQGRNEQYF | TGTGCCAGCAGCTCGGGACAGGGGAGGAACGAGCAGTACTTC
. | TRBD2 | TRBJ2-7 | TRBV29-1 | CSVEGGLFYEQYF | TGCAGCGTTGAGGGGGGGTTGTTCTACGAGCAGTACTTC
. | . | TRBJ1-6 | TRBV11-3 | CASSRRGANSPLHF | TGTGCCAGCAGCCGCCGGGGAGCTAATTCACCCCTCCACTTT
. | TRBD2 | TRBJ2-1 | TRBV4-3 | CASSTHFSGSSYNEQFF | TGCGCCAGCAGCACGCACTTTAGCGGGAGCTCCTACAATGAGCAGTTCTTC
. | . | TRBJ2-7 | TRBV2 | CASSPAPGHDFYEQYF | TGTGCCAGCAGTCCAGCCCCGGGACATGACTTCTACGAGCAGTACTTC
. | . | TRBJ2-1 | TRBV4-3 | CASSQTPGHLSRVEQFF | TGCGCCAGCAGTCAGACTCCGGGACACTTGAGTCGGGTTGAGCAGTTCTTC
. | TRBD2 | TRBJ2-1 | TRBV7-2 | CASSLGLAGRGEQFF | TGTGCCAGCAGCTTAGGACTAGCGGGAAGGGGTGAGCAGTTCTTC
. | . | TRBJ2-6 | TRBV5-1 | CASSLRLPGANVLTF | TGCGCCAGCAGCTTGCGTTTACCTGGGGCCAACGTCCTGACTTTC
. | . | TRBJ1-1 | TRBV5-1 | CASSSPGGEAFF | TGCGCCAGCAGCTCTCCGGGAGGTGAAGCTTTCTTT
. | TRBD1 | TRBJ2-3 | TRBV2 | CASMRTGRTDTQYF | TGTGCCAGCATGAGGACAGGGCGAACAGATACGCAGTATTTT
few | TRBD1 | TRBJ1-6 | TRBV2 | CASTQYGTGNSPLHF | TGTGCCAGCACCCAATATGGGACAGGAAATTCACCCCTCCACTTT
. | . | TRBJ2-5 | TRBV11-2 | CASSLNPTLSLYGETQYF | TGTGCCAGCAGCTTGAACCCCACACTTTCTTTATACGGGGAGACCCAGTACTTC
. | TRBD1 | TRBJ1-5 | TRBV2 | CASRGQGLTNQPQHF | TGTGCCAGCAGGGGACAGGGCCTTACCAATCAGCCCCAGCATTTT
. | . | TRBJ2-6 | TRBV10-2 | CASSSSGANVLTF | TGCGCCAGCAGTAGCTCTGGGGCCAACGTCCTGACTTTC
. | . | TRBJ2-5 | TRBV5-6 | CASSLSGSRETQYF | TGTGCCAGCAGCTTGAGTGGTTCGCGAGAGACCCAGTACTTC
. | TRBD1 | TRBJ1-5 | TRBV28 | CASRAGGFRNQPQHF | TGTGCCAGCCGCGCAGGGGGCTTTCGCAATCAGCCCCAGCATTTT
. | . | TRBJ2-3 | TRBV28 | CASSTDRLGTQYF | TGTGCCAGCAGTACGGACCGCCTCGGTACGCAGTATTTT
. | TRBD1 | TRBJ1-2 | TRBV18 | CASSPERGPTNYGYTF | TGTGCCAGCTCACCAGAGAGGGGGCCCACCAACTATGGCTACACCTTC
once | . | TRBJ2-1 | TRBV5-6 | CASSLARNEQFF | TGTGCCAGCAGCTTGGCCAGGAATGAGCAGTTCTTC
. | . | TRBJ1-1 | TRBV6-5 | CASSYDSNTEAFF | TGTGCCAGCAGTTACGACTCTAACACTGAAGCTTTCTTT
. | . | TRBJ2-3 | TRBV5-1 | CASSSGRIGSDTQYF | TGCGCCAGCAGCTCCGGGAGAATTGGATCAGATACGCAGTATTTT
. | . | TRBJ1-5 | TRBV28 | CASSLSGPQGAQHF | TGTGCCAGCAGTTTATCAGGGCCTCAGGGCGCCCAGCATTTT
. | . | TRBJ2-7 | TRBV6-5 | CASSYGTNYEQYF | TGTGCCAGCAGCTACGGGACAAACTACGAGCAGTACTTC
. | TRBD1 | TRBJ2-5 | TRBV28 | CASSLSQGATLETQYF | TGTGCCAGCAGTTTATCCCAGGGGGCAACCTTGGAGACCCAGTACTTC
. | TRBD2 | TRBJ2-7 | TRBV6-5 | CASSISSGRPFEQYF | TGTGCCAGCAGTATCTCTAGCGGGAGGCCCTTCGAGCAGTACTTC
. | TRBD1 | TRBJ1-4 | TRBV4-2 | CASSQDRDSGNEKLFF | TGTGCCAGCAGCCAAGATCGGGACAGTGGAAATGAAAAACTGTTTTTT
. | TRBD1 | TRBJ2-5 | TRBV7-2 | CASSFTPGQVETQYF | TGTGCCAGCAGCTTCACCCCGGGACAGGTTGAGACCCAGTACTTC
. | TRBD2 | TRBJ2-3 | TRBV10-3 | CAISQREGSTDTQYF | TGTGCCATCAGCCAGCGGGAGGGTAGCACAGATACGCAGTATTTT
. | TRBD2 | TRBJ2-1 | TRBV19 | CASRPPGLAGVNEQFF | TGTGCCAGTAGGCCCCCGGGACTAGCGGGAGTGAATGAGCAGTTCTTC
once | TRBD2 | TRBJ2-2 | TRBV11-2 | CASSPSPGGPGELFF | TGTGCCAGCAGCCCCTCCCCGGGAGGACCCGGGGAGCTGTTTTTT
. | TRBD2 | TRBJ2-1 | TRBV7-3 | CASSSTAGVEQFF | TGTGCCAGCAGCTCCACAGCGGGAGTTGAGCAGTTCTTC
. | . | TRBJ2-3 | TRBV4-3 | CASSHILKGDTQYF | TGCGCCAGCAGCCATATTCTAAAAGGAGATACGCAGTATTTT
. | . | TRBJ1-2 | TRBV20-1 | CSARDGGYTF | TGCAGTGCTAGAGATGGGGGCTACACCTTC
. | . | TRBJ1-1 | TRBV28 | CASSSEPQTFF | TGTGCCAGCAGTTCCGAGCCCCAGACTTTCTTT
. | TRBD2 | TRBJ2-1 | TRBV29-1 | CSGSGSSYNEQFF | TGCAGCGGAAGCGGGAGCTCCTACAATGAGCAGTTCTTC
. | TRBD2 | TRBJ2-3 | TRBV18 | CASSPTSGVRTDTQYF | TGTGCCAGCTCACCGACTAGCGGGGTACGCACAGATACGCAGTATTTT
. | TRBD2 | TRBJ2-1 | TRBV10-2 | CASSSSGSRYNEQFF | TGCGCCAGCAGTTCAAGCGGGAGTCGCTACAATGAGCAGTTCTTC
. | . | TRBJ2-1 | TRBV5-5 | CASSLLAYNEQFF | TGTGCCAGCAGCTTATTAGCCTACAATGAGCAGTTCTTC
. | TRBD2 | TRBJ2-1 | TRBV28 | CASSLIAGGNEQFF | TGTGCCAGCAGTTTAATAGCGGGAGGGAATGAGCAGTTCTTC
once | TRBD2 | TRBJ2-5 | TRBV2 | CASMAGGYQETQYF | TGTGCCAGCATGGCGGGGGGATACCAAGAGACCCAGTACTTC